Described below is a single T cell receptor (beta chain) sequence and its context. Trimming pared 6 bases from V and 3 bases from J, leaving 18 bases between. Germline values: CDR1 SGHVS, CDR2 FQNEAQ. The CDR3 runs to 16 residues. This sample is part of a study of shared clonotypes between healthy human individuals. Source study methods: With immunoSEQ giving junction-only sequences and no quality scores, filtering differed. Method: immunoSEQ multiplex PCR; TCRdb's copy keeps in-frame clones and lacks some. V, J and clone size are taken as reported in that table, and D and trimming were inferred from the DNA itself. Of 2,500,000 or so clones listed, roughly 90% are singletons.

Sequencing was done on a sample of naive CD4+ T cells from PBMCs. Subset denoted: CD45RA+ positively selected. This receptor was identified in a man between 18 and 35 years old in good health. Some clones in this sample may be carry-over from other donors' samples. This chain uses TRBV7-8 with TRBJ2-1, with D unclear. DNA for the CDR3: TGTGCCAGCAGTCCCGAAGCAACATTCTTCTACAATGAGCAGTTCTTC. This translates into CASSPEATFFYNEQFF.